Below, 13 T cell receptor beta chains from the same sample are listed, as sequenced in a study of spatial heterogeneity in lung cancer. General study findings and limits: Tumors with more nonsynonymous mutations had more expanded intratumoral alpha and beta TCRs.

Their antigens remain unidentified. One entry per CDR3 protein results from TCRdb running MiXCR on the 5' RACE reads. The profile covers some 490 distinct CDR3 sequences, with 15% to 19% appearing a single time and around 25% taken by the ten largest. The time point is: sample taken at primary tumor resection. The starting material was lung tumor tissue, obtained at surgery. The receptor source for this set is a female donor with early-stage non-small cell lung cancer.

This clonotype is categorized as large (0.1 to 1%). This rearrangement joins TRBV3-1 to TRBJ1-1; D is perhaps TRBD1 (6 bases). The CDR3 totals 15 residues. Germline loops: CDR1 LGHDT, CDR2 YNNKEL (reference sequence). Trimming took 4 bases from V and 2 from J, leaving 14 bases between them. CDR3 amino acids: CASSPDGTSNTEAFF. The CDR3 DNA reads TGTGCCAGCAGCCCTGACGGGACATCCAACACTGAAGCTTTCTTT.

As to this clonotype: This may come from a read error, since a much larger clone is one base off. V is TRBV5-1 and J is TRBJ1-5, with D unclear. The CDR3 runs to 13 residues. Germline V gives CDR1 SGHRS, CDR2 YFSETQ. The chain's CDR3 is CAGSSEMDQPQHF. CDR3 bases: TGCGCCGGCAGCTCCGAGATGGATCAGCCCCAGCATTTT.

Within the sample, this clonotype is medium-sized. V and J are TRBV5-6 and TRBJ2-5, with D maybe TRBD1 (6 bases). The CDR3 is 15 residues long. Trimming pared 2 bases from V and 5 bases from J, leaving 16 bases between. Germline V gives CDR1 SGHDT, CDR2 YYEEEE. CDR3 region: CASSLEGQRLETQYF. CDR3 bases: TGTGCCAGCAGCTTAGAAGGACAGCGACTGGAGACCCAGTACTTC. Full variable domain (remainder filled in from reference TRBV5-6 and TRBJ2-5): DAGVTQSPTHLIKTRGQQVTLRCSPKSGHDTVSWYQQALGQGPQFIFQYYEEEERQRGNFPDRFSGHQFPNYSSELNVNALLLGDSALYLCASSLEGQRLETQYFGPGTRLLVL.

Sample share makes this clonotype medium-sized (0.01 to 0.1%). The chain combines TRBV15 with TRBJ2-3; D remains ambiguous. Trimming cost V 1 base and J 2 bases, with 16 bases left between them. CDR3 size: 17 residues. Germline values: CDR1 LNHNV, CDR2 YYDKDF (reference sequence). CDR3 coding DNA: TGTGCCACCAGCAGAGGCGGCGGCGGTGGTTCCACAGATACGCAGTATTTT. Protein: CATSRGGGGGSTDTQYF.

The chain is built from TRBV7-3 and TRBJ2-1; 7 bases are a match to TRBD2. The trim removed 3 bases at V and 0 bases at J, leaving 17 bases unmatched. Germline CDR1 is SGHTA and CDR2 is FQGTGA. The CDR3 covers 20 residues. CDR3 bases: TGTGCCAGCAGCTTTTGGGGCCCGGCGGGAGACCCAAGCTCCTACAATGAGCAGTTCTTC. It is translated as CASSFWGPAGDPSSYNEQFF.

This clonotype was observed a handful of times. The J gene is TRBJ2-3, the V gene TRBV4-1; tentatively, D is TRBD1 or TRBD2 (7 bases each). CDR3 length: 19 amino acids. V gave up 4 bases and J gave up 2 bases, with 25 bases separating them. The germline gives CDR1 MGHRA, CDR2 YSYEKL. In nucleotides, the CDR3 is TGCGCCAGCAGCCGGGGGTATTCAAGTGACAGGGACTACACAGATACGCAGTATTTT. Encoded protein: CASSRGYSSDRDYTDTQYF.

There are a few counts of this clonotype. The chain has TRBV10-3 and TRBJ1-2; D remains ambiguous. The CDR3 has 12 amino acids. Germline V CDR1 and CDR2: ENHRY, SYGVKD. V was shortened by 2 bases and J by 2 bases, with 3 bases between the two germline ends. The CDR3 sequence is CAISERNYGYTF. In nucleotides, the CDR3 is TGTGCCATCAGTGAGAGGAACTATGGCTACACCTTC.

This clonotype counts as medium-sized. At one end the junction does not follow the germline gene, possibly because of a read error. The CDR3 nucleotides read TGTGCCAGCAGCTCGAGCGGGGTTTTGAGGGGGGACTTC. Translated, it gives CASSSSGVLRGDF. The chain is built from TRBV28 and TRBJ2-7, with a tentative D call TRBD2 (7 bases). Germline-derived CDR1 and CDR2 are MDHEN and SYDVKM. This CDR3 comprises 13 residues.

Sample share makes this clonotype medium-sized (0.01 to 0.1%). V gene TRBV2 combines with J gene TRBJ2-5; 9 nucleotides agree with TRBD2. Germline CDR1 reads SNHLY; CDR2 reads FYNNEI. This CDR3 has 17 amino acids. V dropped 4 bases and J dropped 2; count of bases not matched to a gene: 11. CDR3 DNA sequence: TGTGCCAGCAGTGGAGAGTCAAGCGGGGGGTGGCAAGAGACCCAGTACTTC. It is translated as CASSGESSGGWQETQYF.

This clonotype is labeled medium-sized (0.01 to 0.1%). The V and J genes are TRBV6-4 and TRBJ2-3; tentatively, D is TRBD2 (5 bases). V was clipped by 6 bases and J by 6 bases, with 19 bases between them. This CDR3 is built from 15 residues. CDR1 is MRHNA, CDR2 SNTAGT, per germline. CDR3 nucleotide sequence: TGTGCCAGCAGGGGATTCTTGAGGGTCTTTGATACGCAGTATTTT. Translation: CASRGFLRVFDTQYF.

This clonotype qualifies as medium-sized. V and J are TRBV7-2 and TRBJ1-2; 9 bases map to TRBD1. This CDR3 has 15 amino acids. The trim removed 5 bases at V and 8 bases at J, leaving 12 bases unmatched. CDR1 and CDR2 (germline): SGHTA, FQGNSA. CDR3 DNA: TGTGCCAGCAGCCCCAAAACCGGGACAGGGAGCGGCTACACCTTC. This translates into CASSPKTGTGSGYTF. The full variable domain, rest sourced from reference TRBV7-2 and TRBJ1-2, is GAGVSQSPSNKVTEKGKDVELRCDPISGHTALYWYRQSLGQGLEFLIYFQGNSAPDKSGLPSDRFSAERTGGSVSTLTIQRTQQEDSAVYLCASSPKTGTGSGYTFGSGTRLTVV.

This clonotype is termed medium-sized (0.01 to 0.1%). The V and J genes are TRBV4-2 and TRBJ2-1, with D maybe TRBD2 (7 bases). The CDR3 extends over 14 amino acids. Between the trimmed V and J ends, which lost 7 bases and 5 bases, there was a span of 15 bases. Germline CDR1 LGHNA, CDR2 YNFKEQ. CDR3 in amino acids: CASNGGGGDNEQFF. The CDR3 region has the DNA TGTGCCAGCAACGGGGGAGGGGGAGACAATGAGCAGTTCTTC.

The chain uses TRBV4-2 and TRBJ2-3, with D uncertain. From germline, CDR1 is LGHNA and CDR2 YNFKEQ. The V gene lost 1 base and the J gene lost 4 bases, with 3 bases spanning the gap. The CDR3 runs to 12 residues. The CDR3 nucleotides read TGTGCCAGCAGCCAAGCATCAGATACGCAGTATTTT. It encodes CASSQASDTQYF.